These 13 T cell receptor beta chains came from one sample sequenced in a study of blood T cell repertoires in COVID-19. This table comes from immunoSEQ multiplex PCR, and its TCRdb copy is limited to in-frame clones, with some not included. The sample holds roughly 260,000 clones, 80% to 90% seen once. Specimen: PBMCs or T cells enriched from blood (not recorded which). The receptors come from a middle-aged woman who had been exposed to COVID-19.

The chain recombines TRBV19 with TRBJ1-2; the match to TRBD1 covers 8 bases. Germline V gene data show CDR1 as LNHDA and CDR2 as SQIVND (reference sequence). The CDR3 consists of 15 residues. V lost 8 bases, J lost 3 bases, and 11 bases stayed unmatched. CDR3 nucleotides: TGTGCCAGTCGCCCCAGGGACAGGCCCGACTATGGCTACACCTTC. Residues: CASRPRDRPDYGYTF.

The rearrangement uses TRBV4-1 and TRBJ1-5, with 8 bases matching TRBD1. This CDR3 contains 18 residues. Germline values: CDR1 MGHRA, CDR2 YSYEKL. V shed 1 base and J 0 bases; nucleotides not matched to a gene: 8. CDR3 sequence: CASSQGPGGRYSNQPQHF. The CDR3, as DNA: TGCGCCAGCAGCCAAGGCCCAGGGGGCAGGTATAGCAATCAGCCCCAGCATTTT.

V gene TRBV3-1 (or the pseudogene TRBV3-2) combines with J gene TRBJ1-6, with D unresolved. The germline V and J ends were trimmed by 4 bases and 10 bases, with 11 bases remaining between them. Per the germline V gene, CDR1 is LGHDT and CDR2 is YNNKEL (reference sequence). CDR3 length: 13 amino acids. The CDR3 DNA reads as TGTGCCAGCAGCCCTTCGGGGTTCTCACCCCTCCACTTT. Translated, it gives CASSPSGFSPLHF.

The rearrangement uses TRBV3-1 (or the pseudogene TRBV3-2) and TRBJ2-3, with TRBD1 matching 9 bases. The CDR3 length is 11 residues. The ends lost 6 bases at V and 14 bases at J; junction bases unmatched: 6. Germline loops: CDR1 LGHDT, CDR2 YNNKEL (reference sequence). As DNA, the CDR3 is TGTGCCAGCAGAGACCGGGACAGGGTGTATTTT. Translating it yields CASRDRDRVYF.

The J gene is TRBJ2-4, the V gene TRBV7-2; TRBD1 might be the D (5 bases). Trimming pared 5 bases from V and 0 bases from J, leaving 17 bases between. CDR1 and CDR2 (germline): SGHTA, FQGNSA. The CDR3 has 17 amino acids. The CDR3 spells CASSDSLTDIAKNIQYF. The CDR3 nucleotides read TGTGCCAGCAGCGATTCCTTGACAGATATAGCCAAAAACATTCAGTACTTC.

CDR3 in DNA: TGTGCCAGCAGCAAGGGACAGCGTTCCTCCTACGAGCAGTACTTC. Translated: CASSKGQRSSYEQYF. The rearrangement joins TRBV28 to TRBJ2-7, with TRBD1 matching 7 bases. Germline CDR1 reads MDHEN; CDR2 reads SYDVKM. The CDR3 has 15 residues. The J segment lost 0 bases and the V segment lost 6 bases, leaving 8 bases of the junction unmatched.

CDR3 coding DNA: TGTGCCAGCAGCTTATGGGACAGGGGCTCCTACGAGCAGTACTTC. Its translation: CASSLWDRGSYEQYF. The chain links TRBV7-8 to TRBJ2-7; the match to TRBD1 covers 10 bases. V shed 2 bases, J shed 0 bases, and the junction held 1 base outside the gene matches. This CDR3 contains 15 residues. Germline values: CDR1 SGHVS, CDR2 FQNEAQ. The complete variable domain, with remaining parts taken from reference TRBV7-8 and TRBJ2-7, reads GAGVSQSPRYKVAKRGQDVALRCDPISGHVSLFWYQQALGQGPEFLTYFQNEAQLDKSGLPSDRFFAERPEGSVSTLKIQRTQQEDSAVYLCASSLWDRGSYEQYFGPGTRLTVT.

V gene TRBV6-5 combines with J gene TRBJ1-1; 11 bases are shared with TRBD1. V lost 10 bases to trimming and J lost 0 bases; unmatched junction nucleotides: 7. The CDR3 length is 15 residues. Germline V gives CDR1 MNHEY, CDR2 SVGAGI. The CDR3 sequence: CATRTGGVLNTEAFF. CDR3 sequence (DNA): TGTGCCACTCGGACAGGGGGCGTCCTGAACACTGAAGCTTTCTTT.

The chain recombines TRBV7-3 with TRBJ2-1; 7 bases map to TRBD1. This CDR3 region has 16 residues. The germline V gene has CDR1 SGHTA and CDR2 FQGTGA. Germline trimming cut 3 bases from V and 2 bases from J; bases unmatched to any gene: 7. CDR3 sequence (DNA): TGTGCCAGCAGCTTTCCTTTGGGACAGACCTACAATGAGCAGTTCTTC. This gives the protein CASSFPLGQTYNEQFF.

The chain couples TRBV28 to TRBJ2-3; 12 bases map to TRBD1. This CDR3 contains 17 residues. CDR1 MDHEN and CDR2 SYDVKM come from the germline V gene. Trimming cost V 6 bases and J 1 base; bases outside gene matches: 8. CDR3 protein: CASRSGQGAPGTDTQYF. The CDR3 DNA reads TGTGCCAGCAGATCGGGACAGGGGGCTCCTGGCACAGATACGCAGTATTTT.

This clone was detected a few times. The chain links TRBV6-2 or TRBV6-3 to TRBJ1-1; 11 nucleotides match TRBD1. Looked up from germline, CDR1 is MNHEY and CDR2 is SVGEGT. The trim removed 2 bases at V and 10 bases at J, leaving 3 bases unmatched. The CDR3 length is 13 residues. The CDR3 DNA follows: TGTGCCAGCAGTTACGGGACAGGGGGTTTAGCTTTCTTT. As protein: CASSYGTGGLAFF.

The chain links TRBV5-1 to TRBJ1-4; no clear D gene. Germline CDR1 reads SGHRS; CDR2 reads YFSETQ. Between the trimmed V and J ends, which lost 3 bases and 0 bases, there was a span of 9 bases. The CDR3 sequence is 15 residues long. Written as DNA, the CDR3 is TGCGCCAGCAGCTCGCACTCTACAACTAATGAAAAACTGTTTTTT. Translated, it gives CASSSHSTTNEKLFF.

CDR3 bases: TGTGCCAGCAGTTACGGGACAGCCTCCTACGAGCAGTACTTC. Its translation is CASSYGTASYEQYF. This chain connects TRBV6-5 to TRBJ2-7; 7 positions agree with TRBD1. Unmatched junction bases numbered 1, after V lost 2 bases and J lost 0 bases. The CDR3 consists of 14 residues. CDR1 and CDR2 from the germline V gene are MNHEY and SVGAGI.